The T cell receptor (beta chain) described here comes from a study of blood T cell repertoires in COVID-19. In the study overall: Nucleic acid was either cDNA or gDNA, and it came from T cells, B-cell-depleted T cells, or PBMCs.

The CDR3 loop spans 13 amino acids. In germline, CDR1 is SGHNT, CDR2 YYREEE (reference sequence). V was clipped by 4 bases and J by 5 bases, with 12 bases between them. The authors' processing: Using reference gene primer amplification, nucleated cell counts were estimated. Repertoires were generated with immunoSEQ multiplex PCR, while TCRdb's copy carries only in-frame clones and drops some. V, J and clone size derive from that table, while D and trimming were established from the DNA sequence. The sample carries approximately 350,000 clones, 70% to 90% recorded once. Patients of the Seattle cohort, enrolled during active infection, were followed longitudinally.

The receptor was isolated from a woman in her sixties with COVID-19, enrolled during active disease. V is TRBV5-4 and J is TRBJ1-1, with D uncertain. Sequences were obtained from peripheral blood. The CDR3 spells CASSNDLATEAFF. The CDR3 DNA reads TGTGCCAGCAGCAACGACTTAGCTACTGAAGCTTTCTTT.